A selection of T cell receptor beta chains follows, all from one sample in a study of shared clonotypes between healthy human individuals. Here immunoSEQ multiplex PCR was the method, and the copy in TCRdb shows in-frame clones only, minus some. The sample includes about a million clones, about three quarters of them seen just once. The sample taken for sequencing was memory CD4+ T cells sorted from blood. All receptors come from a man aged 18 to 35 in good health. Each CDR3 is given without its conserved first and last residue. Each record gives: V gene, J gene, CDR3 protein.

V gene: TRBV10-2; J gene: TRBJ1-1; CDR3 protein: ASSESGTVPKAF
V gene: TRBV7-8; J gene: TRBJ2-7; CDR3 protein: ASSQGQGEQY
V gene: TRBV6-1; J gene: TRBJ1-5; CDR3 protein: ASSEYFGGYQPQH
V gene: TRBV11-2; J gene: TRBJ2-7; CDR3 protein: ASSFSSGNSYEQY
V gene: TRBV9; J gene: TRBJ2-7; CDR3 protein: ASSVGWSSYEQY
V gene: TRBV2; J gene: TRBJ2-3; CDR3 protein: ASGRRADTQY
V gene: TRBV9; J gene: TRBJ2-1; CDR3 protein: ASSPRGASGKSSYNEQF
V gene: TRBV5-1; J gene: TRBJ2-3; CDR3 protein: ASSLESGGGTDTQY
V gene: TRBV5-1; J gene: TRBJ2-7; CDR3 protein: ASSLSTDTYEQY
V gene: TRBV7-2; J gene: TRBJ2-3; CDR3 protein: ASSMGQSTDTQY
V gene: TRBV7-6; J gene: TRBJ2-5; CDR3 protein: ASSLRTQETQY
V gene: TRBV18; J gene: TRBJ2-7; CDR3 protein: ASSPLGLEQY
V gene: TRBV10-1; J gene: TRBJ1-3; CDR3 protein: ASRRTASGNTIY
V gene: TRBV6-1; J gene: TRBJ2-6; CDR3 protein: ASSEAGLAGVSSSGANVLT
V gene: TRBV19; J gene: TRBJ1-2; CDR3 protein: ASSIVDSGGYT
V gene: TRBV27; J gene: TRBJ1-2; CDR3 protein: ASSLYRDYGYT
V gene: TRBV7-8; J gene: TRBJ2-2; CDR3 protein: ASSLGTVHLGELF
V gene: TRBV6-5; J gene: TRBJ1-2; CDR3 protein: ASSPGTAIYGYT
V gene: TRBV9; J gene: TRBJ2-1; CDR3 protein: ASDRTSKGEQF
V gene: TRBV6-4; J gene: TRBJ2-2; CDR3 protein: ASSALPGTGELF
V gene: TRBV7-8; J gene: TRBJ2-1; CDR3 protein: ASSAGTVVNEQF
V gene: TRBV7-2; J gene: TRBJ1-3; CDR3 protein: ASSLATGRPGNTIY
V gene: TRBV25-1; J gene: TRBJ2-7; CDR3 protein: ASSGGQFYEQY
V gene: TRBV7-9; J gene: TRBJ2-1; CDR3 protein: ASSRGKGISGNSYNEQF
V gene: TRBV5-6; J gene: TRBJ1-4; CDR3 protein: ASSLQNEKLF
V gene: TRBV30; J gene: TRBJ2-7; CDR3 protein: AWSAGWDSGIY
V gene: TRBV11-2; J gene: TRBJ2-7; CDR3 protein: ASSSWGESTYEQY
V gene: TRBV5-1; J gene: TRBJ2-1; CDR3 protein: ASSLGDRVNNEQF
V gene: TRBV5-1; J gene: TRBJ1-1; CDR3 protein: ASSLVGGGSTEAF
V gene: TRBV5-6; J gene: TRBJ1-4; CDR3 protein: ASSLTGTGPKLF
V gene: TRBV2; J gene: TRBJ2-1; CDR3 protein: AIRTGLYNEQF
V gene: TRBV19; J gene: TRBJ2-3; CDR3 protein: ASSSGTSGSTDTQY
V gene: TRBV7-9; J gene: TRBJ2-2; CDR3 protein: ASSPSTGELF
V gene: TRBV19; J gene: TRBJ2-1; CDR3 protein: ASSILDNEQF
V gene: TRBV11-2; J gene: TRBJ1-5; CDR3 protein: ASSRNNQPQH
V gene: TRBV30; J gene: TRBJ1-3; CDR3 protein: AWSPEALSSGNTIY
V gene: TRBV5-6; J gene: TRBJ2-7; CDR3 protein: ASSLPGQIYEQY
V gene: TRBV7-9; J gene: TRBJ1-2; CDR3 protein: ASRKGVGYGYT
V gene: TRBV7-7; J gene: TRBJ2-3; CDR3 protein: ASSLSGGDTQY
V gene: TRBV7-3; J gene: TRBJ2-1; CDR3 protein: ASSPLGLAVNEQF
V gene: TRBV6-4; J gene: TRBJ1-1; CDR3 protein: ASSASFDTEAF
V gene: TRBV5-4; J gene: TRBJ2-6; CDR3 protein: ASSLAGGRIPSGANVLT
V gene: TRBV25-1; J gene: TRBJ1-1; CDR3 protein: ASSEGGGTEAF
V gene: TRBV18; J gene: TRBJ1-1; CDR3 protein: ASSRLGDTEAF